A single sample is the source of the 16 T cell receptor beta chains below, sequenced in a study of read filtering for tumor transcriptome and immune sequencing. Molecular barcoded adaptors covering alpha/delta and beta/gamma chains were used on about 390 ng RNA. TCRdb reprocessed the reads via MiXCR and lists one record per CDR3 protein. The sample yields approximately 59,000 distinct CDR3 sequences, around 12% seen once. Sequenced input: a population of CD138-negative cells sorted from bone marrow. These receptor sequences come from a donor aged 40 or over with multiple myeloma.

This clonotype was seen ten or more times. The chain couples TRBV19 to TRBJ2-7; no clear D gene. The V and J ends lost 3 bases and 0 bases respectively, with 9 bases between them. Germline V CDR1 and CDR2: LNHDA, SQIVND (reference sequence). The CDR3 covers 14 residues. CDR3 nucleotides: TGTGCCAGTAGTATGGCGGCCAGCTCCTACGAGCAGTACTTC. Residues: CASSMAASSYEQYF.

This clonotype was seen at least ten times. This chain joins TRBV4-1 and TRBJ2-6; D is possibly TRBD2 (5 bases). CDR1 and CDR2 (germline): MGHRA, YSYEKL. V lost 3 bases and J 3 bases, leaving 12 bases between the germline ends. The CDR3 sequence is 16 residues long. Here the CDR3 reads CASSQLRGGGANVLTF. As DNA, the CDR3 is TGCGCCAGCAGCCAGCTACGGGGTGGTGGGGCCAACGTCCTGACTTTC.

This clonotype was seen repeatedly, ten times or more. The chain carries TRBV14 and TRBJ2-2; D is ambiguous. The germline gives CDR1 SGHDN, CDR2 FVKESK. This CDR3 region has 15 residues. Trimming took off 4 bases at V and 2 bases at J, with 11 bases between the two ends. The CDR3 DNA reads as TGTGCCAGCAGCCGAGTAAGGCAAAACACCGGGGAGCTGTTTTTT. Translated, it gives CASSRVRQNTGELFF.

This clonotype was seen many times. The J gene is TRBJ2-7, the V gene TRBV20-1; a weak D match, TRBD2 (5 bases). The ends were cut back, 3 bases at V and 1 base at J, with 13 bases in the middle. This CDR3 region has 14 residues. Per the germline V gene, CDR1 is DFQATT and CDR2 is SNEGSKA (reference sequence). The DNA for the CDR3 is TGCAGTGCTAGGCGTCTAGCCCCTTCCTACGAGCAGTACTTC. This gives the protein CSARRLAPSYEQYF.

This clonotype was seen many times. The chain has TRBV28 and TRBJ2-7; D perhaps matches TRBD1 (7 bases). V lost 6 bases to trimming and J lost 1 base, with 16 bases between them. CDR1 is MDHEN, CDR2 SYDVKM, per germline. This CDR3 contains 15 residues. The CDR3 DNA reads as TGTGCCAGCAGCACCTGGCAGGGGGGATCCTACGAGCAGTACTTC. Its translation is CASSTWQGGSYEQYF.

This clonotype has a count of ten or more. CDR3 protein: CASSSFGPTGANVLTF. The CDR3 bases are TGTGCCAGCAGCTCATTTGGGCCGACCGGGGCCAACGTCCTGACTTTC. This chain joins TRBV12-3 or TRBV12-4 and TRBJ2-6; D not certain. This CDR3 has 16 amino acids. Trimming stripped 6 bases from V and 4 bases from J, with 16 bases between.

This clonotype was seen at least ten times. The rearrangement joins TRBV5-1 to TRBJ2-5, with TRBD1 identical over 11 bases. V shed 1 base, J shed 4 bases, and the junction held 6 bases outside the gene matches. Germline values: CDR1 SGHRS, CDR2 YFSETQ. The CDR3 totals 16 residues. The CDR3 region has the DNA TGCGCCAGCAGCTTGACCTGGGACAGGGGGACAGAGACCCAGTACTTC. Translating gives CASSLTWDRGTETQYF. Looking up the rest from reference TRBV5-1 and TRBJ2-5 gives the full variable domain: KAGVTQTPRYLIKTRGQQVTLSCSPISGHRSVSWYQQTPGQGLQFLFEYFSETQRNKGNFPGRFSGRQFSNSRSEMNVSTLELGDSALYLCASSLTWDRGTETQYFGPGTRLLVL.

By share, this clonotype counts as medium-sized. The chain uses TRBV10-2 and TRBJ2-1; D remains unclear. Trimming left V 4 bases short and J 5 bases short, with 9 bases between. CDR1 WSHSY and CDR2 SAAADI come from the germline V gene. The CDR3 has 13 residues. The CDR3 DNA sequence: TGCGCCAGCAGTGTGTCGGAAAACAATGAGCAGTTCTTC. The encoded protein is CASSVSENNEQFF.

Of note for this clonotype: The junction departs from the called germline gene at one end, perhaps through a read error. The chain employs TRBV29-1 and TRBJ1-1; TRBD1 might be the D (5 bases). In germline, CDR1 is SQVTM, CDR2 ANQGSEA. The CDR3 length is 13 residues. Here the CDR3 DNA reads TGCAGCGGATCCAAGGGGATGAACACTGAAGCTCTCTTT. Translating gives CSGSKGMNTEALF.

This clonotype occurred many times. The chain combines TRBV29-1 with TRBJ1-2, with D possibly matching TRBD1 (5 bases). Trimming shortened V by 2 bases and J by 7 bases, and 11 bases separated the two germline ends. Germline-derived CDR1 and CDR2 are SQVTM and ANQGSEA. The CDR3 has 12 amino acids. CDR3 loop: CSVESPGLGYTF. The CDR3 DNA reads as TGCAGCGTTGAATCCCCAGGGCTTGGCTACACCTTC.

This clonotype was counted many times. The chain combines TRBV2 with TRBJ2-3; D tentatively fits TRBD1 or TRBD2 (5 bases each). This CDR3 contains 12 residues. V was clipped by 11 bases and J by 5 bases, with 14 bases between them. Germline V gene data show CDR1 as SNHLY and CDR2 as FYNNEI. The CDR3 nucleotides are TGTGCCGGGGCCAGGGCGGGAGATACGCAGTATTTT. This codes for CAGARAGDTQYF.

At least ten counts were recorded for this clonotype. V gene TRBV29-1 combines with J gene TRBJ2-2; a weak D match, TRBD1 (5 bases). Germline values: CDR1 SQVTM, CDR2 ANQGSEA. The CDR3 has 12 amino acids. Trimming cost V 4 bases and J 6 bases, with 9 bases left between them. CDR3 loop: CSVGAGSGELFF. In DNA, the CDR3 is TGCAGCGTTGGAGCAGGGTCCGGGGAGCTGTTTTTT.

This clonotype occurred many times. The V call is TRBV7-9, the J call TRBJ1-1; D remains unclear. The V end lost 5 bases, the J end lost 0 bases, and 10 bases lay between the germline ends. Germline V gene lookup returns CDR1 SEHNR and CDR2 FQNEAQ (reference sequence). There are 14 residues in the CDR3. The CDR3 loop is CASSQQGLNTEAFF. The CDR3 nucleotides read TGTGCCAGCAGCCAACAAGGTTTGAACACTGAAGCTTTCTTT. Using reference TRBV7-9 and TRBJ1-1 for the parts outside the CDR3, the full variable domain is DTGVSQNPRHKITKRGQNVTFRCDPISEHNRLYWYRQTLGQGPEFLTYFQNEAQLEKSRLLSDRFSAERPKGSFSTLEIQRTEQGDSAMYLCASSQQGLNTEAFFGQGTRLTVV.

This clonotype was seen repeatedly, ten times or more. The chain has TRBV3-1 and TRBJ1-5; maybe TRBD1 (6 bases). There are 16 residues in the CDR3. CDR1 is LGHDT and CDR2 is YNNKEL in the germline V gene (reference sequence). V lost 1 base, J lost 7 bases, and 17 bases lay in between. The CDR3 region has the DNA TGTGCCAGCAGCCAAGGGACAGCCAATGCACGGCAGCCCCAGCATTTT. This encodes CASSQGTANARQPQHF.

Points on this clonotype: This sequence may be a read error, since a much larger clone differs from it by one base. The rearrangement links TRBV25-1 to TRBJ1-2, with D uncertain. Germline CDR1 reads MGHDK; CDR2 reads SYGVNS. The CDR3 covers 14 residues. The CDR3 spells CASSDGLLNNGYTF. CDR3 in DNA: TGTGCCAGCAGTGATGGCCTTCTTAACAATGGCTACACCTTC.

This clonotype was detected many times. The chain recombines TRBV5-6 with TRBJ2-2; D is ambiguous. Germline V lookup: CDR1 SGHDT, CDR2 YYEEEE. V was shortened by 0 bases and J by 6 bases, with 3 bases between the two germline ends. This CDR3 has 12 amino acids. The CDR3 loop is CASSLGAGELFF. As DNA, the CDR3 is TGTGCCAGCAGCTTGGGTGCCGGGGAGCTGTTTTTT.